This entry concerns a single TCR beta chain. The CDR3 consists of 14 residues. CDR1 and CDR2 from the germline V gene are DFQATT and SNEGSKA (reference sequence). V gave up 3 bases and J gave up 5 bases, with 17 bases separating them. This sample was taken from a study of T cell responses to AZD1222 COVID-19 vaccine. Assay used: immunoSEQ multiplex PCR; TCRdb lists only in-frame clones, some missing. The sample yields about 110,000 clones, roughly 89% seen once. The chain carries TRBV20-1 and TRBJ2-7; D might be TRBD2 (5 bases). The source was peripheral blood, collected on day 0 of MenACWY control vaccination. This sequence originates from an adult in good health. The CDR3 protein is CSASPRTPAHEQYF. CDR3 coding DNA: TGCAGTGCTAGTCCCCGGACTCCGGCCCACGAGCAGTACTTC.